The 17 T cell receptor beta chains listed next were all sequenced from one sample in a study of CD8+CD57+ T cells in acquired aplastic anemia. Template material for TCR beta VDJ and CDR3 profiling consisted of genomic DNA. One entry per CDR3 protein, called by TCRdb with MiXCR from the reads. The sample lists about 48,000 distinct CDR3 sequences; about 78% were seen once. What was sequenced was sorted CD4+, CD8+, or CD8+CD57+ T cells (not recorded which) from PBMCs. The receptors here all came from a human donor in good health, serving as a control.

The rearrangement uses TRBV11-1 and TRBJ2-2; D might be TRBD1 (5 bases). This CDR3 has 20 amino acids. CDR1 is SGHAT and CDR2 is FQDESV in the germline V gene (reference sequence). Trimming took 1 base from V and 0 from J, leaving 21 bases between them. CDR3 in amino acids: CASSLGQGPQGCANTGELFF. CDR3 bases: TGTGCCAGCAGCTTAGGCCAGGGTCCCCAGGGCTGTGCGAACACCGGGGAGCTGTTTTTT.

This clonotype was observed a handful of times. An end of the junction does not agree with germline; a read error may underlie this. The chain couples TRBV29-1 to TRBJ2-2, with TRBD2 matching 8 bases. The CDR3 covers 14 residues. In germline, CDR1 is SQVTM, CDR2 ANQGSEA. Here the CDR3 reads CGVGRGGGTGELFF. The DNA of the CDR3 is TGCGGCGTTGGTCGGGGGGGGGGCACCGGGGAGCTGTTTTTT.

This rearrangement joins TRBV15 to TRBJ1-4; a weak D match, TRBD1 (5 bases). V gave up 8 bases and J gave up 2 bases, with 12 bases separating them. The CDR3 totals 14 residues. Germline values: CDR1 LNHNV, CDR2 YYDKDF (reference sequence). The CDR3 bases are TGTGCCACCGGGGCAGGGAGGACTAATGAAAAACTGTTTTTT. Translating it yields CATGAGRTNEKLFF.

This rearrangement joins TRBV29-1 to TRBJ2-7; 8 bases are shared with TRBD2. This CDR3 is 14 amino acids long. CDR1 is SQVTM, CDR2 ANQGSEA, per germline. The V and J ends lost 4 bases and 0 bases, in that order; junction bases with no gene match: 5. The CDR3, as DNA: TGCAGCGTTGGTTCTAGCGGGTCCTCCTACGAGCAGTACTTC. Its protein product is CSVGSSGSSYEQYF.

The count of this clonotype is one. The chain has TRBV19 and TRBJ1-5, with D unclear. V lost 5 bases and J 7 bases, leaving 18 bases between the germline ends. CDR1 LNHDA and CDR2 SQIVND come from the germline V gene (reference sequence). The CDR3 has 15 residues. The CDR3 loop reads CASSPGSLPGQPQHF. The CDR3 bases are TGTGCCAGTAGTCCGGGCTCCCTCCCTGGGCAGCCCCAGCATTTT.

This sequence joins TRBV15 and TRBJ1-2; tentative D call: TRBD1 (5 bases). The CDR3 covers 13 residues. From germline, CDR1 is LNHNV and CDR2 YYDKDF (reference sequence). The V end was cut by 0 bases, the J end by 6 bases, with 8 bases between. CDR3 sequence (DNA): TGTGCCACCAGCAGAGATAGGGGAGATGGCTACACCTTC. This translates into CATSRDRGDGYTF.

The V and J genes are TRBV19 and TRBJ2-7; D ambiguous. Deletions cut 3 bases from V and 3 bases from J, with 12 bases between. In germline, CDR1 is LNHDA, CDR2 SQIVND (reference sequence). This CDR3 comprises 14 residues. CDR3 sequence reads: CASSISSGGYEQYF. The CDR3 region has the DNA TGTGCCAGTAGTATTAGTTCTGGTGGCTACGAGCAGTACTTC.

CDR3 in amino acids: CSGIGQDDGYTF. The CDR3, as DNA: TGCAGCGGGATTGGACAAGATGATGGCTACACCTTC. This chain links TRBV29-1 with TRBJ1-2; weak D call: TRBD1 (5 bases). Germline V lookup: CDR1 SQVTM, CDR2 ANQGSEA. The CDR3 runs 12 residues. Trimming cost V 7 bases and J 6 bases, with 15 bases left between them.

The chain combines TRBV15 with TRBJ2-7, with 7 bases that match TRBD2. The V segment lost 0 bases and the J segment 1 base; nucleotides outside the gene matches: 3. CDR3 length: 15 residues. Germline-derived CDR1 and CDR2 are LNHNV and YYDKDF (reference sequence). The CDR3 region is CATSRDLGGSYEQYF. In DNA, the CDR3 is TGTGCCACCAGCAGAGATCTGGGGGGGTCCTACGAGCAGTACTTC.

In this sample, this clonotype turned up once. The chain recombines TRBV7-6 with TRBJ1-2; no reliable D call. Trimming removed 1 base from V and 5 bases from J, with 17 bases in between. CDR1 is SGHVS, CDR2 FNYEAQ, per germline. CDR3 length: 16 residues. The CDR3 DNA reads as TGTGCCAGCAGCTTAGAAATCCGGGGAATCTTATATGGCTACACCTTC. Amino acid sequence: CASSLEIRGILYGYTF.

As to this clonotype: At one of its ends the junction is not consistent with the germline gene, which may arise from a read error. CDR3 residues: CASSYSLGGRVESPLHF. CDR3 DNA: TGTGCCAGCAGTTACTCCCTCGGGGGAAGAGTGGAATCACCCCTCCACTTT. This rearrangement joins TRBV10-3 to TRBJ1-6; D is perhaps TRBD1 (5 bases). The germline V gene encodes CDR1 ENHRY and CDR2 SYGVKD. The CDR3 consists of 17 residues.

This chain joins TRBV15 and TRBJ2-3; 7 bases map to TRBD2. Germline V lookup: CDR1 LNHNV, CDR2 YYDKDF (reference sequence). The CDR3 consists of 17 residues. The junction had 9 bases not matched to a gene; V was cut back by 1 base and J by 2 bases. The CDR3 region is CATSRGTSRVITDTQYF. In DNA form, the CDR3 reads TGTGCCACCAGCAGAGGGACTAGTAGAGTGATCACAGATACGCAGTATTTT.

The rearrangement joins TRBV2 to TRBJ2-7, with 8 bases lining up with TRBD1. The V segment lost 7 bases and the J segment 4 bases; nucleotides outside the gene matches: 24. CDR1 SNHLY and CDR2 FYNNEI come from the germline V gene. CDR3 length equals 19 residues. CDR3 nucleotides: TGTGCCAGCACTGGACCGACCGATCTTCGACAGGGGTGGCCTTACGAGCAGTACTTC. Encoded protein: CASTGPTDLRQGWPYEQYF.

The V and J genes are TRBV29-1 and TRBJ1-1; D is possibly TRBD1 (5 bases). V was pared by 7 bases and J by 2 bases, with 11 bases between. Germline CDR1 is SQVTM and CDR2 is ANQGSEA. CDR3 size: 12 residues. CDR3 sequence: CSAQGDNTEAFF. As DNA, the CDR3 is TGCAGCGCTCAGGGTGATAACACTGAAGCTTTCTTT.

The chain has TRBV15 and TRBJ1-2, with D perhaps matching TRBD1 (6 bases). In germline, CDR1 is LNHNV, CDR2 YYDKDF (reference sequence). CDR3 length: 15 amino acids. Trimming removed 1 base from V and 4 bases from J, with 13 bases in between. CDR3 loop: CATSRVGTIGYGYTF. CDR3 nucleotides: TGTGCCACCAGCAGAGTCGGGACAATCGGCTATGGCTACACCTTC.

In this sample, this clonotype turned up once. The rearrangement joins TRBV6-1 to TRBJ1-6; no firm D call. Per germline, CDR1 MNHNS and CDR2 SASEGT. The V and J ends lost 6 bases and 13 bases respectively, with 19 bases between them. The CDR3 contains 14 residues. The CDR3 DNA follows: TGTGCCAGCAGCTTGGGGTCAGGCCGTTCTCCCCTCCACTTT. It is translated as CASSLGSGRSPLHF.

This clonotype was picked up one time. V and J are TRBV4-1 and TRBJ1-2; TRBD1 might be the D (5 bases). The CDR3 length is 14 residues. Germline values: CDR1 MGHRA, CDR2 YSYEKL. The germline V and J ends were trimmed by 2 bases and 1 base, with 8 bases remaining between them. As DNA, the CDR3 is TGCGCCAGCAGCCAACGTGACAGTAACTATGGCTACACCTTC. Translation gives CASSQRDSNYGYTF.